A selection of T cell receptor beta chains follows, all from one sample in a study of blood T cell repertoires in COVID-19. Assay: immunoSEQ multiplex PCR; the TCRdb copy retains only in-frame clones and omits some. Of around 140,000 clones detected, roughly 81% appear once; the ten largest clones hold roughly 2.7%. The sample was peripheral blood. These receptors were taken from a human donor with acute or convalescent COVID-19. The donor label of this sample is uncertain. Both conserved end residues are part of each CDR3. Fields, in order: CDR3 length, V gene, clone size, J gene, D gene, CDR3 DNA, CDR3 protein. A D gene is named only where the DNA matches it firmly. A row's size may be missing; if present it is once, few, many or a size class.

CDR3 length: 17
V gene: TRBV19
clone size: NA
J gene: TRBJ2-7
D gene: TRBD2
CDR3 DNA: TGTGCCAGTAGTATAGAAGGCCCCCTAGCGGGGTTCTACGAGCAGTACTTC
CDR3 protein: CASSIEGPLAGFYEQYF

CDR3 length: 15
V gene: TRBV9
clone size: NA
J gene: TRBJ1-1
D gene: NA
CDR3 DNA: TGTGCCAGCAGCCCCGCTGGCAACATGAACACTGAAGCTTTCTTT
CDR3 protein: CASSPAGNMNTEAFF

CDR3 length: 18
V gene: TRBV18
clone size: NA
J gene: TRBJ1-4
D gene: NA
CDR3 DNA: TGTGCCAGCTCACCATCGTTGCCTACAGGTTCCTATAATGAAAAACTGTTTTTT
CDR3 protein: CASSPSLPTGSYNEKLFF

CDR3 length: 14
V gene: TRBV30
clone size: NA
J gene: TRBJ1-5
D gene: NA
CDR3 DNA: TGTGCCTGGAGTCGTGGACAGAACAATCAGCCCCAGCATTTT
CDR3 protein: CAWSRGQNNQPQHF

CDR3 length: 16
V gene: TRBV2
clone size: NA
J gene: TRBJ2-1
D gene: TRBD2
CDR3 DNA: TGTGCCAGCAGAAAAGCGGGACTCGGCTCCTACAATGAGCAGTTCTTC
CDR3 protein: CASRKAGLGSYNEQFF

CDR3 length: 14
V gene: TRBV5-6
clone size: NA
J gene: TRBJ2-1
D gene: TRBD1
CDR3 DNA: TGTGCCAGCAGCCGGGGACAGGCTTACAATGAGCAGTTCTTC
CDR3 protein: CASSRGQAYNEQFF

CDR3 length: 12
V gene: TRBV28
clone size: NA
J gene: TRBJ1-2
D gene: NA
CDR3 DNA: TGTGCCAGCAGTTGGACAAACTATGGCTACACCTTC
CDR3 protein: CASSWTNYGYTF

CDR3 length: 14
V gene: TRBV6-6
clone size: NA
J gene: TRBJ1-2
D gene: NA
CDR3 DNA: TGTGCCAGCAGCCAGGGCCGCAATAACTATGGCTACACCTTC
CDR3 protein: CASSQGRNNYGYTF

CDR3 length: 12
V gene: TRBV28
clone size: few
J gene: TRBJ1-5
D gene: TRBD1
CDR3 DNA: TGTGCCAGCAGTTTCTTAAGACAGGGCAGGCATTTT
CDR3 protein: CASSFLRQGRHF

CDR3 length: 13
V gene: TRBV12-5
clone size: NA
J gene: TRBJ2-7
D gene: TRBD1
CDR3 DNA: TGTGCTAGTGGTTTAGGGACAGCCTACGAGCAGTACTTC
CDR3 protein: CASGLGTAYEQYF

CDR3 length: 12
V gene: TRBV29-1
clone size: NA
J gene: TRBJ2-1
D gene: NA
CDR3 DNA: TGCAGCGGACTCCACGGGGGAAATGAGCAGTTCTTC
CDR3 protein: CSGLHGGNEQFF

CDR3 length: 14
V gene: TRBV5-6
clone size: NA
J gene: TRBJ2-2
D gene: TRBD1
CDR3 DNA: TGTGCCAGCACCGACAGGGTCGGAACCGGGGAGCTGTTTTTT
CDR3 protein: CASTDRVGTGELFF

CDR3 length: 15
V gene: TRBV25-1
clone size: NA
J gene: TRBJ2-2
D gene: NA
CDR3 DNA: TGTGCCAGCAGTGAAGTCAGGGGTGATACCGGGGAGCTGTTTTTT
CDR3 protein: CASSEVRGDTGELFF

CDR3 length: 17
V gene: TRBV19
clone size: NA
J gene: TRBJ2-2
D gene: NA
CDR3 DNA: TGTGCCAGTAGTTCCTCCTGGGGGGGCCCTAACACCGGGGAGCTGTTTTTT
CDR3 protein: CASSSSWGGPNTGELFF

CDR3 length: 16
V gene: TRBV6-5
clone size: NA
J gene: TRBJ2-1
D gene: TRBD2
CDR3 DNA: TGTGCCAGCAGTTACGGACTAGCGGGAGGACGGGGTGAGCAGTTCTTC
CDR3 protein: CASSYGLAGGRGEQFF

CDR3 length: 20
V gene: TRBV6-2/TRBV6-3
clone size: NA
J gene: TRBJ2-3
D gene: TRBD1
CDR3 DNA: TGTGCCAGCAGTTACTCACCAGACGACCCGGGACAGGGGGCGGGAGATACGCAGTATTTT
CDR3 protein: CASSYSPDDPGQGAGDTQYF

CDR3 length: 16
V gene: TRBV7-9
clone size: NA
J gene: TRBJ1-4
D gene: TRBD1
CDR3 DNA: TGTGCCAGCAGCTTAGAACGGCGGGGGACAGGCGAAAAACTGTTTTTT
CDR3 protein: CASSLERRGTGEKLFF

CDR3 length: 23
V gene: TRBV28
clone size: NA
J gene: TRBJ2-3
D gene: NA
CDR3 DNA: TGTGCCAGCAGTTTAGCTTTTGTCTGGGCTCCCAACAGAATCCACAGAAACACAGATACGCAGTATTTT
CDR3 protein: CASSLAFVWAPNRIHRNTDTQYF

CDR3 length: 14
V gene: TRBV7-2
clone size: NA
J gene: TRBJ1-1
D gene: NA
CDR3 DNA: TGTGCCAGCAGCTCGCGGGGAGTTAACACTGAAGCTTTCTTT
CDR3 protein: CASSSRGVNTEAFF

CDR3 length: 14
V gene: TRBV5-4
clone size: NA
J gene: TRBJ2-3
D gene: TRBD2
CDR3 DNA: TGTGCCAGCAGCACCGGACTAGCCGCAGATACGCAGTATTTT
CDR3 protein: CASSTGLAADTQYF

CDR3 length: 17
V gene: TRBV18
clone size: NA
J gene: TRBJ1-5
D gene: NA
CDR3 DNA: TGTGCCAGCTCACCACTCGCTTTGGAGGATAGCAATCAGCCCCAGCATTTT
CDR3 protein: CASSPLALEDSNQPQHF

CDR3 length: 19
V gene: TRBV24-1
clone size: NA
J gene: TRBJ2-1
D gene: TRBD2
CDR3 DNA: TGTGCCACCAGTGATTTTTCGGGCAGCGGGGGGCCGAACTACAATGAGCAGTTCTTC
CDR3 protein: CATSDFSGSGGPNYNEQFF

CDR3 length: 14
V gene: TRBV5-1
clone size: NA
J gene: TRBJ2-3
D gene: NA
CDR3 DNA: TGCGCCAGCAGCTTCGGGGATCCCACAGATACGCAGTATTTT
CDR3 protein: CASSFGDPTDTQYF

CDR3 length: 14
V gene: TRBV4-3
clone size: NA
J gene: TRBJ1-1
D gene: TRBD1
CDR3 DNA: TGCGCCAGCAGCCGACGACAGGGTGCCACTGAAGCTTTCTTT
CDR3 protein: CASSRRQGATEAFF

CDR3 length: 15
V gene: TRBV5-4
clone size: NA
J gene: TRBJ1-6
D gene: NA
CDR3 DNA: TGTGCCAGCAGCTTGGTGTCCCAGGATAATTCACCCCTCCACTTT
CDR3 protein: CASSLVSQDNSPLHF

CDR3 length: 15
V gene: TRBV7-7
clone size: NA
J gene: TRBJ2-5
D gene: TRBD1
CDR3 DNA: TGTGCTAGCAGCTTAAATAGGGGGCTCTGGGAGACCCAGTACTTC
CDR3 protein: CASSLNRGLWETQYF

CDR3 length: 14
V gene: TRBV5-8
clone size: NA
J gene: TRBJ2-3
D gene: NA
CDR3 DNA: TGTGCCAGCAGCTTGACAGGGAGCACAGATACGCAGTATTTT
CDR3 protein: CASSLTGSTDTQYF

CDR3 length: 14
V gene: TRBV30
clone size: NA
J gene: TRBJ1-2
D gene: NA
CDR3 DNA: TGTGCCTGGAGTGTACAGGGAGCTAACTATGGCTACACCTTC
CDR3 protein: CAWSVQGANYGYTF

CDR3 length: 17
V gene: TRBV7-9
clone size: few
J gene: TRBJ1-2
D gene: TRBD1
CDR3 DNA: TGTGCCAGCAGCCCGGACAGGGGACGCCGATCGAACTATGGCTACACCTTC
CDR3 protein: CASSPDRGRRSNYGYTF

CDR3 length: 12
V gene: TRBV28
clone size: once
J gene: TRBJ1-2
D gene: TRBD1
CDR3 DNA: TGTGCCAGCACAGGGGGTATCGGTGGCTACACCTTC
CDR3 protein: CASTGGIGGYTF

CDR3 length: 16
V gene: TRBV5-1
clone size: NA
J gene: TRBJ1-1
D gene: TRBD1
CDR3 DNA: TGCGCCAGCAGCTTGGAGGGACAGGGGTTCGGGGCCTTAGCTTTCTTT
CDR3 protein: CASSLEGQGFGALAFF

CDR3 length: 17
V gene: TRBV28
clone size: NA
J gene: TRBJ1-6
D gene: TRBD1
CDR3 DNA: TGTGCCAGCAGTCCGCCCAGGGGGCTAGGGAATAATTCACCCCTCCACTTT
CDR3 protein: CASSPPRGLGNNSPLHF

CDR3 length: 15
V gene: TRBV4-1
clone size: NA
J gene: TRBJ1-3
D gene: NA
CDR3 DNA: TGCGCCAGCAGCCAAGTTCCGGTTACTGGAAACACCATATATTTT
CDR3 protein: CASSQVPVTGNTIYF

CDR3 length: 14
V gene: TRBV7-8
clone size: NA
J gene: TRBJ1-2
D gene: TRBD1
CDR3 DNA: TGTGCCAGCAGCTTAGGGGACAGGGGTAGTGGCTACACCTTC
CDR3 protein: CASSLGDRGSGYTF

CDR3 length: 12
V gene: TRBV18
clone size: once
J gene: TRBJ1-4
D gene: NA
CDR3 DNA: TGTGCCAGCTCACCACTCGGGGAAAAACTGTTTTTT
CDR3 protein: CASSPLGEKLFF

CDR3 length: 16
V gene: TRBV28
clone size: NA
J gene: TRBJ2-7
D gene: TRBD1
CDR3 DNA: TGTGCCAGCAGTCCCCACGGGACAGGGGATTCCTACGAGCAGTACTTC
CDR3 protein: CASSPHGTGDSYEQYF

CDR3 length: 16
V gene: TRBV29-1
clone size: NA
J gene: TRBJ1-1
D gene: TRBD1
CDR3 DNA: TGCAGCGCGAAGGTCGGGGACAGGGGGCCCGACACTGAAGCTTTCTTT
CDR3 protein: CSAKVGDRGPDTEAFF

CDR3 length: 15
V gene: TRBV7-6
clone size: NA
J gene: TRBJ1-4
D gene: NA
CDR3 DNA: TGTGCCAGCAGCCGGGAGGGGGGCCAGCGGGAAAAACTGTTTTTT
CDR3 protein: CASSREGGQREKLFF

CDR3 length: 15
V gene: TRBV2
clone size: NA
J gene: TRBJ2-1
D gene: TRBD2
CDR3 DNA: TGTGCCAGCAGTGAGGGCGGGAGTAGGCACAATGAGCAGTTCTTC
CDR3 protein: CASSEGGSRHNEQFF

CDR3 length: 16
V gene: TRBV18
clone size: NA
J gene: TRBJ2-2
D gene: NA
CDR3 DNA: TGTGCCAGCTCACCACAGGAGGGAGTAAACACCGGGGAGCTGTTTTTT
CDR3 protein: CASSPQEGVNTGELFF

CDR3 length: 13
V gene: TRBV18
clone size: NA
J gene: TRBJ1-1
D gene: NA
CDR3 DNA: TGTGCCAGCTCACCCTCCAGGGATATAGAAGCTTTCTTT
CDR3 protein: CASSPSRDIEAFF

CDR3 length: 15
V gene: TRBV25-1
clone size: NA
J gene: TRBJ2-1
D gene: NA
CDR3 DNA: TGTGCCAGCAGTTCCAAGACAGCAAGCTACAATGAGCAGTTCTTC
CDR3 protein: CASSSKTASYNEQFF

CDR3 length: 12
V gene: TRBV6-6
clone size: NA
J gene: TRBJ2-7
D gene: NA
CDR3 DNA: TGTGCCAGCAGTCCCTTCCCTAACGAGCAGTACTTC
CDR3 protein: CASSPFPNEQYF

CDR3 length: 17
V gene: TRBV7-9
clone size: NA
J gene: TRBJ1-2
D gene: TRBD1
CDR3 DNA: TGTGCCAGCAGCTTAGGGACTCGGGACAGCACTAACTATGGCTACACCTTC
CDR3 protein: CASSLGTRDSTNYGYTF

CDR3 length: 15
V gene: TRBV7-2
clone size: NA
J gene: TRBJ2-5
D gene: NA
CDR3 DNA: TGTGCCAGCAGCTTAGGCCCGCTAGGCCAAGAGACCCAGTACTTC
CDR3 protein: CASSLGPLGQETQYF

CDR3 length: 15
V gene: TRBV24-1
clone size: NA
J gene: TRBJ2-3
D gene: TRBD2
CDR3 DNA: TGTGCCACCAGTGAGGCAGGAACTAGCGGGATAACGCAGTATTTT
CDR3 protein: CATSEAGTSGITQYF

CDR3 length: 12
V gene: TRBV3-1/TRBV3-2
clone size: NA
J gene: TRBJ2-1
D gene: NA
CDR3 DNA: TGTGCCAGCAGCCAAGGTAGACGGGTCTCGGTCTTC
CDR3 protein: CASSQGRRVSVF

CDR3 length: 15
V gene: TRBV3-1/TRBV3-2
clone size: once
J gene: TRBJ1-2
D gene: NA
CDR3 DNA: TGTGCCAGCAGCCTGAGAGGGATAGCTAACTATGGCTACACCTTC
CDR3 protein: CASSLRGIANYGYTF

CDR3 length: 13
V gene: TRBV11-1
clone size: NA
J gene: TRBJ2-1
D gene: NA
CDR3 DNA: TGTGCCAGCAGCCCGCTCTATTACAATGAGCAGTTCTTC
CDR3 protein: CASSPLYYNEQFF

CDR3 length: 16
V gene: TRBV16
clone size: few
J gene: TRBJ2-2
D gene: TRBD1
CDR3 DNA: TGTGCCAGCAGCCAATCACAGGGGATGTACACCGGGGAGCTGTTTTTT
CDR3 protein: CASSQSQGMYTGELFF